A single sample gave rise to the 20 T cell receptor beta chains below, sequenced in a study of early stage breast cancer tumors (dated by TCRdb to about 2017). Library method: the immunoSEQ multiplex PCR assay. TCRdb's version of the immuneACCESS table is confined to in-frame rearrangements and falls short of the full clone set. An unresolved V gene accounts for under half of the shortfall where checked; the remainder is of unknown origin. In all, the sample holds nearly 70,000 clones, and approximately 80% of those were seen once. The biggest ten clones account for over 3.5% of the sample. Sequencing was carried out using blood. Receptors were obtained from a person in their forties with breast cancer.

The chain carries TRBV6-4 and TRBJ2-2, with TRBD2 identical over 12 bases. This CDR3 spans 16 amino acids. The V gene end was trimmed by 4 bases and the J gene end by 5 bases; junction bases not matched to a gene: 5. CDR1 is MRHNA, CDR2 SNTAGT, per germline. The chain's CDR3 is CASSAALAGGTGELFF. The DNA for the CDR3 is TGTGCCAGCAGTGCCGCACTAGCGGGAGGAACCGGGGAGCTGTTTTTT.

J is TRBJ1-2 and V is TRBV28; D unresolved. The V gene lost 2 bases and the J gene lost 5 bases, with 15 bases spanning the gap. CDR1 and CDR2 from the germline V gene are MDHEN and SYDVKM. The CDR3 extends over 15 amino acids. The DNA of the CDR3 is TGTGCCAGCAGTTTACCCTGGACGGAAGATTATGGCTACACCTTC. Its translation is CASSLPWTEDYGYTF.

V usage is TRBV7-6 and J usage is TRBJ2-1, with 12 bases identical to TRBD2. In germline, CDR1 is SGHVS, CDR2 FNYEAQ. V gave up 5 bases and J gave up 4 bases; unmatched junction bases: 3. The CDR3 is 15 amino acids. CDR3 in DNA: TGTGCCAGCAGCCTGACTAGCGGGAGATACAATGAGCAGTTCTTC. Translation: CASSLTSGRYNEQFF. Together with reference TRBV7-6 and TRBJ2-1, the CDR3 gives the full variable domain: GAGVSQSPRYKVTKRGQDVALRCDPISGHVSLYWYRQALGQGPEFLTYFNYEAQQDKSGLPNDRFSAERPEGSISTLTIQRTEQRDSAMYRCASSLTSGRYNEQFFGPGTRLTVL.

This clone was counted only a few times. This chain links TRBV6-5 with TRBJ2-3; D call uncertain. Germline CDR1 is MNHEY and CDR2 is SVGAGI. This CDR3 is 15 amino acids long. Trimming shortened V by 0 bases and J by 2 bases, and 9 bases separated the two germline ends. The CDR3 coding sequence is TGTGCCAGCAGTTACTCGCTGTATAACACAGATACGCAGTATTTT. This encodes CASSYSLYNTDTQYF.

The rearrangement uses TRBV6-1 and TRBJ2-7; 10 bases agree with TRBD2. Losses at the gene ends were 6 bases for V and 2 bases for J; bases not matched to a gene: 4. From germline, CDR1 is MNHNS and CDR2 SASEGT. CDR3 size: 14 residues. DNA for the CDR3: TGTGCCAGCAGCCCAGCGGGAGGGCCCTACGAGCAGTACTTC. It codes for CASSPAGGPYEQYF.

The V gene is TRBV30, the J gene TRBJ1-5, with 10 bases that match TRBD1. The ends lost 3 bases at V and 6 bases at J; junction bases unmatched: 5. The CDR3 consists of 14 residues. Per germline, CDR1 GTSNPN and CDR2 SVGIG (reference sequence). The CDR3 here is CAWSGQGGRQPQHF. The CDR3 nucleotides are TGTGCCTGGAGCGGACAGGGGGGCCGTCAGCCCCAGCATTTT.

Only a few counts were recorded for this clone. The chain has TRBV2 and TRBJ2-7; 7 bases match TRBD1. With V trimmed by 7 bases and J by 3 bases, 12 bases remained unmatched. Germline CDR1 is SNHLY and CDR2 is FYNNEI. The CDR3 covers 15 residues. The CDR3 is CASKADPGQSYEQYF. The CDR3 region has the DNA TGTGCCAGCAAGGCAGACCCGGGACAGAGCTACGAGCAGTACTTC.

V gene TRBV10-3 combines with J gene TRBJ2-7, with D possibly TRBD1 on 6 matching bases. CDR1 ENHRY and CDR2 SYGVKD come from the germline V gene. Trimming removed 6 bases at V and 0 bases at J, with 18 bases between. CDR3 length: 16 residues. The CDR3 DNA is TGTGCCATCAGGTCGTCCGGGACACACAGCTCCTACGAGCAGTACTTC. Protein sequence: CAIRSSGTHSSYEQYF.

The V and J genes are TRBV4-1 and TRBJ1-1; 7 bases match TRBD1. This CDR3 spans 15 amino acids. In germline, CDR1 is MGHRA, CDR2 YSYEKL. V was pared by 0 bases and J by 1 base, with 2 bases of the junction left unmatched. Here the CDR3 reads CASSQDPGGNTEAFF. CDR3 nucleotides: TGCGCCAGCAGCCAAGATCCAGGGGGGAACACTGAAGCTTTCTTT.

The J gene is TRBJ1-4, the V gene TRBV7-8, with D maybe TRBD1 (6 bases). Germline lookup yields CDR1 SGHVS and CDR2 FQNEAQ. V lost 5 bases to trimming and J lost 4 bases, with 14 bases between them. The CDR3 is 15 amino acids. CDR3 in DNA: TGTGCCAGCAGCGGGCGGGACACCCATAATGAAAAACTGTTTTTT. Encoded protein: CASSGRDTHNEKLFF.

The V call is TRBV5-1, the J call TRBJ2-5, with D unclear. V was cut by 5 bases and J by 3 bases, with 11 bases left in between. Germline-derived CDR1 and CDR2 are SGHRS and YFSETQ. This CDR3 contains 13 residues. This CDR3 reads CASSRTAEETQYF. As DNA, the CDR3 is TGCGCCAGCAGTCGGACGGCGGAAGAGACCCAGTACTTC.

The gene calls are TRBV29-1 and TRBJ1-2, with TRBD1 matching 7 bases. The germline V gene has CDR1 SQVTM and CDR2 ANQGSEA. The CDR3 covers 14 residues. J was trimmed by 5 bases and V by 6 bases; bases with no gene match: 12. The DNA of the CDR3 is TGCAGCGTCCATGGAGGGGGCGGAGGGTATGGCTACACCTTC. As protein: CSVHGGGGGYGYTF.

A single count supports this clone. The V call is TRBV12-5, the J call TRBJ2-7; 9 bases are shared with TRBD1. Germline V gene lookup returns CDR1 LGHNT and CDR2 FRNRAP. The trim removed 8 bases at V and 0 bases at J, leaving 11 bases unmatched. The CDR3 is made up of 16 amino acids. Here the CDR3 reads CASPLPTGGSSYEQYF. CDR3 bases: TGTGCTAGTCCCCTACCGACAGGGGGGAGCTCCTACGAGCAGTACTTC.

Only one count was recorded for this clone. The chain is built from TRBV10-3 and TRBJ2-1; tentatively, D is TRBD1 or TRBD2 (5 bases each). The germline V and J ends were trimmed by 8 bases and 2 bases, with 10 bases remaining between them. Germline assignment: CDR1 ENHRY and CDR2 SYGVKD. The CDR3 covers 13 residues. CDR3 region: CAIEGTPYNEQFF. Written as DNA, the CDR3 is TGTGCCATCGAGGGGACCCCCTACAATGAGCAGTTCTTC.

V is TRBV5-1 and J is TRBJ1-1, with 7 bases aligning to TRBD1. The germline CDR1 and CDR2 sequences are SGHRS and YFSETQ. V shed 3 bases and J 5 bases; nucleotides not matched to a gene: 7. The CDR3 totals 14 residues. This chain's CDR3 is CASSSGQAGTEAFF. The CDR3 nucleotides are TGCGCCAGCAGCTCCGGACAGGCGGGAACTGAAGCTTTCTTT.

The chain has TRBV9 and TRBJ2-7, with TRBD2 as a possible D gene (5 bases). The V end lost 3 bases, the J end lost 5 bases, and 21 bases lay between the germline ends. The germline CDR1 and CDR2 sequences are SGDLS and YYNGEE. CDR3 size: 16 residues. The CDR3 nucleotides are TGTGCCAGCAGCGCGGGCCCTGTGGCGGGCCGGAACGAGCAGTACTTC. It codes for CASSAGPVAGRNEQYF.

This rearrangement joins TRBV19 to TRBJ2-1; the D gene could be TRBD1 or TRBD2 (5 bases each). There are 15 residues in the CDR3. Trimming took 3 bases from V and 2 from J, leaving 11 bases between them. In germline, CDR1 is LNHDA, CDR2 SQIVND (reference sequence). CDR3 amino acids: CASSIWGRPYNEQFF. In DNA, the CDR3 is TGTGCCAGTAGTATTTGGGGGAGACCCTACAATGAGCAGTTCTTC.

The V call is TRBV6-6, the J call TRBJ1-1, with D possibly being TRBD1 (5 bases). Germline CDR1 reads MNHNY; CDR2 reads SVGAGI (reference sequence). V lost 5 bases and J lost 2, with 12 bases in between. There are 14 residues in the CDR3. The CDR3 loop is CASSRDGGNTEAFF. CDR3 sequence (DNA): TGTGCCAGCAGTAGGGACGGTGGTAACACTGAAGCTTTCTTT.

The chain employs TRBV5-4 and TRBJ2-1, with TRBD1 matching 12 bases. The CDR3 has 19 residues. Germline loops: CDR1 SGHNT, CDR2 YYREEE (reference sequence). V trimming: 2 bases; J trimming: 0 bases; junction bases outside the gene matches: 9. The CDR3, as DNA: TGTGCCAGCAGCTTTTCCGGGACAGGGGGCTCTAACTCCTACAATGAGCAGTTCTTC. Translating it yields CASSFSGTGGSNSYNEQFF.

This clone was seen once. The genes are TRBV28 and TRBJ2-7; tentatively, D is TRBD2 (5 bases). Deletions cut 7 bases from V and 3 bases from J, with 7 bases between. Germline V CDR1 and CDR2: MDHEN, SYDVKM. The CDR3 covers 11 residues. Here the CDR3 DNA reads TGTGCCAGCAACGGGAACTACGAGCAGTACTTC. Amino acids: CASNGNYEQYF.